Below are 20 T cell receptor beta chains sequenced from a single sample in a study of spatial heterogeneity in lung cancer. Time point indicated: blood at routine non-recurrence follow-up after resection. TCRdb redid the calling of the 5' RACE reads with MiXCR, one entry per CDR3 protein. Here the sample spans about 36,000 distinct CDR3 sequences, just over 7.5% being singletons. This sample comprised PBMCs, obtained at follow-up. The receptors were sampled from a male donor with early-stage non-small cell lung cancer.

This clonotype was detected only a few times. The rearrangement uses TRBV5-4 and TRBJ2-6, with D perhaps TRBD2 (6 bases). Germline loops: CDR1 SGHNT, CDR2 YYREEE (reference sequence). The V and J ends lost 4 bases and 0 bases respectively, with 11 bases between them. The CDR3 covers 16 residues. CDR3 sequence reads: CASSAGTHSGANVLTF. CDR3 nucleotides: TGTGCCAGCAGCGCCGGGACTCACTCTGGGGCCAACGTCCTGACTTTC.

This clonotype was counted ten times or more. The rearrangement uses TRBV5-5 and TRBJ1-5, with TRBD1 matching 7 bases. The V segment lost 4 bases and the J segment 5 bases; nucleotides outside the gene matches: 9. The CDR3 extends over 15 amino acids. Germline V CDR1 and CDR2: SGHKS, YYEKEE (reference sequence). The CDR3 nucleotides are TGTGCCAGCAGCCGGGGACAGCTTGGGGATCAGCCCCAGCATTTT. It codes for CASSRGQLGDQPQHF. The full variable domain, with the rest looked up from reference TRBV5-5 and TRBJ1-5, is DAGVTQSPTHLIKTRGQQVTLRCSPISGHKSVSWYQQVLGQGPQFIFQYYEKEERGRGNFPDRFSARQFPNYSSELNVNALLLGDSALYLCASSRGQLGDQPQHFGDGTRLSIL.

A word on this clonotype: Sequence at one end of the junction differs from germline and may be a read error. The chain combines TRBV6-6 with TRBJ1-3, with D maybe TRBD1 (5 bases). The germline CDR1 and CDR2 sequences are MNHNY and SVGAGI (reference sequence). The CDR3 extends over 15 amino acids. CDR3 sequence: CAGSYAQAPGNTIYF. In nucleotides, the CDR3 is TGTGCCGGCAGTTACGCACAGGCTCCTGGAAACACCATATATTTT.

The CDR3 is CAISVSGNSNQPQHF. Here the CDR3 DNA reads TGTGCCATCAGTGTTTCAGGGAATAGCAATCAGCCCCAGCATTTT. The rearrangement joins TRBV10-3 to TRBJ1-5; D may be TRBD1 (5 bases). CDR1 and CDR2 from the germline V gene are ENHRY and SYGVKD. The CDR3 runs to 15 residues. V lost 4 bases, J lost 0 bases, and 10 bases lay in between.

The chain employs TRBV3-1 and TRBJ2-2; a weak D match, TRBD2 (6 bases). V was trimmed by 2 bases and J by 6 bases, leaving 16 bases between them. Germline values: CDR1 LGHDT, CDR2 YNNKEL (reference sequence). The CDR3 is made up of 16 amino acids. In DNA form, the CDR3 reads TGTGCCAGCAGCCAATTCCAGGACTATACTTCCGGGGAGCTGTTTTTT. Its protein is CASSQFQDYTSGELFF.

This clonotype has at least ten counts. The genes are TRBV11-3 and TRBJ2-1, with a possible D match to TRBD2 (5 bases). This CDR3 comprises 14 residues. Trimming shortened V by 3 bases and J by 3 bases, and 9 bases separated the two germline ends. Germline loops: CDR1 SGHNT, CDR2 YENEEA. The CDR3 loop is CASSLEGGYNEQFF. DNA for the CDR3: TGTGCCAGCAGCTTGGAAGGAGGCTACAATGAGCAGTTCTTC.

On this clonotype: A junction end diverges from the germline sequence, so it may reflect a read error. The chain has TRBV20-1 and TRBJ1-2, with 7 bases identical to TRBD1. CDR3 length: 14 residues. Germline loops: CDR1 DFQATT, CDR2 SNEGSKA (reference sequence). Here the CDR3 reads CSARSPLARQGQSF. The DNA of the CDR3 is TGCAGTGCTAGGTCCCCGTTGGCTAGACAGGGCCAAAGCTTC.

This clonotype was seen ten or more times. CDR3 DNA: TGTGCCAGCAGTTCCCAGGGGGCGAATCAGCCCCAGCATTTT. It codes for CASSSQGANQPQHF. The chain uses TRBV27 and TRBJ1-5; TRBD1 aligns across 8 bases. J gave up 4 bases and V 4 bases, and 3 bases lay outside the gene matches. The CDR3 is made up of 14 amino acids. Germline V gives CDR1 MNHEY, CDR2 SMNVEV (reference sequence).

This clonotype occurred many times. The V call is TRBV7-8, the J call TRBJ1-1; D gene unclear. Trimming removed 5 bases from V and 1 base from J, with 11 bases in between. From germline, CDR1 is SGHVS and CDR2 FQNEAQ. This CDR3 comprises 14 residues. The CDR3 protein is CASSPSPTNTEAFF. Here the CDR3 DNA reads TGTGCCAGCAGCCCTAGCCCTACGAACACTGAAGCTTTCTTT.

Ten or more counts support this clonotype. The V and J genes are TRBV7-9 and TRBJ2-7; D is uncertain. The CDR3 extends over 15 amino acids. Trimming took 2 bases from V and 2 from J, leaving 13 bases between them. From germline, CDR1 is SEHNR and CDR2 FQNEAQ (reference sequence). The CDR3 DNA reads as TGTGCCAGCAGCTTACTTAGCCAGGATCCCTACGAGCAGTACTTC. Translating it yields CASSLLSQDPYEQYF.

This clonotype has ten or more counts. The V gene is TRBV27, the J gene TRBJ1-2; no reliable D call. Germline V gene lookup returns CDR1 MNHEY and CDR2 SMNVEV (reference sequence). This CDR3 has 15 amino acids. V lost 0 bases and J lost 4, with 12 bases in between. The CDR3 nucleotides are TGTGCCAGCAGTTTATCGTTCGGGGATATCTATGGCTACACCTTC. Encoded protein: CASSLSFGDIYGYTF.

The sample holds many counts of this clonotype. The V call is TRBV19, the J call TRBJ1-1; D is unclear. From germline, CDR1 is LNHDA and CDR2 SQIVND (reference sequence). CDR3 length: 12 residues. With 6 bases removed from V and 5 bases from J, the gap between germline ends came to 10 bases. The CDR3 DNA reads TGTGCCAGTAGCCCTACTGGGACTGAAGCTTTCTTT. Translated, it gives CASSPTGTEAFF.

This clonotype has a count of ten or more. This chain connects TRBV6-6 to TRBJ1-1; D call uncertain. Per the germline V gene, CDR1 is MNHNY and CDR2 is SVGAGI (reference sequence). This CDR3 spans 11 amino acids. V lost 7 bases and J 6 bases, leaving 9 bases between the germline ends. CDR3 protein: CASNLGPEAFF. The CDR3, as DNA: TGTGCCAGCAACCTTGGTCCTGAAGCTTTCTTT.

The gene calls are TRBV20-1 and TRBJ1-2, with D unresolved. Per the germline V gene, CDR1 is DFQATT and CDR2 is SNEGSKA (reference sequence). V gave up 5 bases and J gave up 6 bases, with 4 bases separating them. There are 9 residues in the CDR3. This chain's CDR3 is CSALDGYTF. In nucleotides, the CDR3 is TGCAGTGCTCTAGATGGCTACACCTTC.

V usage is TRBV10-3 and J usage is TRBJ2-7, with TRBD2 as a possible D gene (5 bases). Germline V gives CDR1 ENHRY, CDR2 SYGVKD. The CDR3 length is 15 residues. Trimming left V 7 bases short and J 10 bases short, with 26 bases between. The CDR3 region is CAITHTQDPGSLQYF. CDR3 DNA: TGTGCCATCACACATACCCAGGACCCGGGATCCCTTCAGTACTTC.

This clonotype has at least ten counts. J is TRBJ2-1 and V is TRBV23-1, with unresolved D. TRBV23-1 is an ORF for which the function is uncertain. Trimming took off 2 bases at V and 7 bases at J, with 3 bases between the two ends. CDR3 length: 11 amino acids. The CDR3, as DNA: TGCGCCAGCAGTCAAATTAATGAGCAGTTCTTC. Its translation is CASSQINEQFF.

The rearrangement links TRBV12-3 or TRBV12-4 to TRBJ1-1; D gene ambiguous. V lost 7 bases and J lost 4, with 19 bases in between. The CDR3 extends over 15 amino acids. The CDR3 is CASKKLTAERTEAFF. The CDR3 DNA reads TGTGCCAGCAAAAAACTTACGGCTGAGCGCACTGAAGCTTTCTTT.

This clonotype was counted at least ten times. This chain connects TRBV29-1 to TRBJ2-7, with 8 bases matching TRBD2. V shed 4 bases, J shed 6 bases, and the junction held 5 bases outside the gene matches. The CDR3 consists of 12 residues. The germline gives CDR1 SQVTM, CDR2 ANQGSEA. Here the CDR3 reads CSVAPAGGEQYF. Here the CDR3 DNA reads TGCAGCGTTGCCCCCGCGGGGGGCGAGCAGTACTTC.

This clonotype was observed at least ten times. The CDR3, as DNA: TGCGCCAGCAGCTTGAGCCGGGAGCAGTACTTC. Amino acid sequence: CASSLSREQYF. The rearrangement links TRBV5-1 to TRBJ2-7; D gene unclear. Trimming took 1 base from V and 7 from J, leaving 6 bases between them. Germline CDR1 and CDR2: SGHRS and YFSETQ. The CDR3 contains 11 residues.

This clonotype was counted at least ten times. The chain combines TRBV5-1 with TRBJ1-4; unclear D gene. V lost 4 bases to trimming and J lost 8 bases, with 15 bases between them. The germline V gene encodes CDR1 SGHRS and CDR2 YFSETQ. The CDR3 runs 14 residues. This chain's CDR3 is CASSQDTSGEKLFF. CDR3 DNA sequence: TGCGCCAGCAGCCAAGACACCTCCGGGGAAAAACTGTTTTTT. Variable domain in full (rest from reference TRBV5-1 and TRBJ1-4): KAGVTQTPRYLIKTRGQQVTLSCSPISGHRSVSWYQQTPGQGLQFLFEYFSETQRNKGNFPGRFSGRQFSNSRSEMNVSTLELGDSALYLCASSQDTSGEKLFFGSGTQLSVL.